The clone carrying this T cell receptor beta chain was detected many times. What it binds is unknown. The CDR3 loop spans 13 amino acids. Germline CDR1 MGHRA, CDR2 YSYEKL. Deletions cut 1 base from V and 7 bases from J, with 11 bases between. These data are taken from a study of T cells in Graves' hyperthyroidism and ophthalmopathy. Broader study findings: Most thyroid clonotypes expanded above 0.001 were also detected in blood.

Authors of the study amplified TCR beta CDR3 regions from RNA transcripts. The HTBI set primed first-round TCR CDR3 RT-PCR. TCRdb reprocessed the multiplex PCR reads with MiXCR, giving one entry per CDR3 protein. The sample holds a few hundred thousand distinct CDR3 sequences, about 45% seen once. Uncontrolled infection, other autoimmune disease, pregnancy and lactation each barred patients from inclusion. The diagnostic basis comprised clinical symptoms, serum thyroxine and TRAb, thyroid ultrasound and orbital computed tomography. The J gene is TRBJ2-7, the V gene TRBV4-1, with a weak D call TRBD1 (6 bases). The receptor was derived from an adult woman with Graves' disease, either hyperthyroidism or ophthalmopathy (not recorded which). Sequenced sample: peripheral blood or thyroid tissue (not recorded which). The CDR3 reads CASSQGWGREQYF. CDR3 nucleotides: TGCGCCAGCAGCCAAGGTTGGGGGCGGGAGCAGTACTTC.